Presented here are 15 T cell receptor beta chains from one specimen sequenced in a study of blood T cells in healthy people across ages. Primed by a sample-barcoded 5' primer and a J-beta primer mix, a second PCR proceeded for roughly 6 to 12 cycles. TCRdb reprocessed the 5' RACE reads with MiXCR, giving one entry per CDR3 protein. The sample contains approximately 1.5 million distinct CDR3 sequences, roughly 43% of which appear only once. The sequenced material came from blood. These receptor sequences come from a woman aged 18-29 years in good health.

The chain recombines TRBV29-1 with TRBJ2-3; D remains unclear. The ends were cut back, 7 bases at V and 4 bases at J, with 12 bases in the middle. The germline CDR1 and CDR2 sequences are SQVTM and ANQGSEA. The CDR3 extends over 12 amino acids. The CDR3: CSAGIASDTQYF. CDR3 DNA sequence: TGCAGCGCTGGGATTGCTTCAGATACGCAGTATTTT.

This clonotype appeared a few times. V is TRBV20-1 and J is TRBJ2-1, with D maybe TRBD1 (5 bases). Trimming removed 3 bases at V and 3 bases at J, with 12 bases between. This CDR3 region has 14 residues. Per germline, CDR1 DFQATT and CDR2 SNEGSKA (reference sequence). CDR3 residues: CSARARGFYNEQFF. The CDR3 region has the DNA TGCAGTGCTAGGGCTAGGGGATTCTACAATGAGCAGTTCTTC.

The rearrangement uses TRBV11-2 and TRBJ1-6, with D perhaps TRBD1 (6 bases). Germline V gives CDR1 SGHAT, CDR2 FQNNGV. Trimming stripped 4 bases from V and 13 bases from J, with 8 bases between. CDR3 length equals 11 residues. The CDR3 sequence: CASSSQGPLHF. The CDR3 bases are TGTGCCAGCAGCTCACAGGGCCCCCTCCACTTT.

CDR3 sequence reads: CASSRLAEDTQYF. The CDR3 DNA reads as TGTGCCAGCAGCCGACTAGCGGAAGATACGCAGTATTTT. The gene calls are TRBV3-1 and TRBJ2-3; TRBD2 aligns across 9 bases. Germline values: CDR1 LGHDT, CDR2 YNNKEL (reference sequence). J gave up 5 bases and V 4 bases, and 1 base lay outside the gene matches. The length of the CDR3 is 13 residues.

The sample holds a few counts of this clonotype. The chain joins TRBV4-3 to TRBJ2-1, with unresolved D. The germline gives CDR1 LGHNA, CDR2 YSLEER. The V end was cut by 6 bases, the J end by 2 bases, with 23 bases between. This CDR3 is 18 amino acids long. CDR3 loop: CASSPGRYYTDTYNEQFF. In DNA form, the CDR3 reads TGCGCCAGCAGTCCTGGCAGGTACTATACCGATACCTACAATGAGCAGTTCTTC.

This clonotype was seen only a few times. The J gene is TRBJ2-7, the V gene TRBV20-1; D unclear. The CDR3 consists of 13 residues. Trimming pared 5 bases from V and 1 base from J, leaving 12 bases between. The germline CDR1 and CDR2 sequences are DFQATT and SNEGSKA (reference sequence). CDR3: CSALPGRSYEQYF. CDR3 sequence (DNA): TGCAGTGCTCTCCCGGGCCGTTCCTACGAGCAGTACTTC.

Many counts were recorded for this clonotype. CDR3 bases: TGTGCCAGCAGCTTAGCCCCTGGGTCCCAAGAGACCCAGTACTTC. The encoded protein is CASSLAPGSQETQYF. The V call is TRBV7-8, the J call TRBJ2-5, with D uncertain. Trimming pared 0 bases from V and 1 base from J, leaving 9 bases between. CDR1 and CDR2 from the germline V gene are SGHVS and FQNEAQ. CDR3 length: 15 amino acids. The variable domain in full, with the rest retrieved from reference TRBV7-8 and TRBJ2-5, is GAGVSQSPRYKVAKRGQDVALRCDPISGHVSLFWYQQALGQGPEFLTYFQNEAQLDKSGLPSDRFFAERPEGSVSTLKIQRTQQEDSAVYLCASSLAPGSQETQYFGPGTRLLVL.

This chain links TRBV4-3 with TRBJ2-6; TRBD1 is a possible D gene (5 bases). V was cut by 4 bases and J by 1 base, with 26 bases left in between. This CDR3 region has 21 residues. Looked up from germline, CDR1 is LGHNA and CDR2 is YSLEER. This CDR3 is CASSPRLGQYKWASGANVLTF. DNA of the CDR3: TGCGCCAGCAGCCCAAGATTGGGGCAGTATAAGTGGGCATCTGGGGCCAACGTCCTGACTTTC.

The chain links TRBV19 to TRBJ2-5, with TRBD2 as a possible D gene (7 bases). The germline V gene encodes CDR1 LNHDA and CDR2 SQIVND (reference sequence). The CDR3 loop spans 13 amino acids. Trimming removed 3 bases from V and 5 bases from J, with 10 bases in between. The chain's CDR3 is CASSMRGLETQYF. CDR3 DNA sequence: TGTGCCAGTAGTATGCGGGGGCTGGAGACCCAGTACTTC.

Turning to this clonotype: Possible read error: a much larger clone is one base away. The V gene is TRBV15, the J gene TRBJ2-7; 9 bases fit TRBD1. Germline CDR1 is LNHNV and CDR2 is YYDKDF (reference sequence). The CDR3 runs to 15 residues. V trimming: 5 bases; J trimming: 5 bases; junction bases outside the gene matches: 10. The CDR3 DNA is TGTGCCACCAGCGGAGGGGACAGGGAAGTGGACGAGCAGTACTTC. Translated: CATSGGDREVDEQYF.

This clonotype has just a few counts. CDR3 DNA sequence: TGCGCCAGCAGCCAAGCACGGTGGTACAATGAGCAGTACTTC. As protein: CASSQARWYNEQYF. The chain is built from TRBV4-3 and TRBJ2-1; D remains ambiguous. The end of the DNA is better explained by TRBJ2-7, so the J call may be wrong. The CDR3 has 14 residues. CDR1 and CDR2 from the germline V gene are LGHNA and YSLEER.

The chain uses TRBV6-2 or TRBV6-3 and TRBJ1-1; D gene ambiguous. V was pared by 7 bases and J by 6 bases, with 15 bases between. The CDR3 consists of 13 residues. The germline CDR1 and CDR2 sequences are MNHEY and SVGEGT. The CDR3 sequence is CASKAKSGAEAFF. The CDR3 nucleotides read TGTGCCAGCAAGGCGAAGTCCGGAGCTGAAGCTTTCTTT.

The J gene is TRBJ2-3, the V gene TRBV4-3; 9 positions match TRBD2. Germline CDR1 reads LGHNA; CDR2 reads YSLEER. After removal of 0 bases from V and 6 bases from J, the junction contained 7 bases not matched to a gene. CDR3 length: 16 amino acids. The CDR3, as DNA: TGCGCCAGCAGCCAAGAATCTAGCGGGGTCCCGGATACGCAGTATTTT. Translation: CASSQESSGVPDTQYF.

A few counts support this clonotype. The junction departs from the called germline gene at one end, perhaps through a read error. The chain employs TRBV11-2 and TRBJ2-3; D gene uncertain. CDR1 is SGHAT, CDR2 FQNNGV, per germline. CDR3 length: 12 residues. The CDR3 DNA follows: TGTGCCAGCAGCTTGGTACAAGATATGCAGTATTTT. It codes for CASSLVQDMQYF. Drawing the rest from reference TRBV11-2 and TRBJ2-3, the complete variable domain is EAGVAQSPRYKIIEKRQSVAFWCNPISGHATLYWYQQILGQGPKLLIQFQNNGVVDDSQLPKDRFSAERLKGVDSTLKIQPAKLEDSAVYLCASSLVQDMQYFGPGTRLTVL.

This chain links TRBV10-3 with TRBJ2-3; D might be TRBD1 or TRBD2, each matching 7 bases. The CDR3 is 17 amino acids. In germline, CDR1 is ENHRY, CDR2 SYGVKD. Trimming shortened V by 4 bases and J by 6 bases, and 23 bases separated the two germline ends. The CDR3: CAISAEKGAGVWDTQYF. The DNA for the CDR3 is TGTGCCATCAGTGCTGAAAAGGGGGCGGGGGTCTGGGATACGCAGTATTTT.